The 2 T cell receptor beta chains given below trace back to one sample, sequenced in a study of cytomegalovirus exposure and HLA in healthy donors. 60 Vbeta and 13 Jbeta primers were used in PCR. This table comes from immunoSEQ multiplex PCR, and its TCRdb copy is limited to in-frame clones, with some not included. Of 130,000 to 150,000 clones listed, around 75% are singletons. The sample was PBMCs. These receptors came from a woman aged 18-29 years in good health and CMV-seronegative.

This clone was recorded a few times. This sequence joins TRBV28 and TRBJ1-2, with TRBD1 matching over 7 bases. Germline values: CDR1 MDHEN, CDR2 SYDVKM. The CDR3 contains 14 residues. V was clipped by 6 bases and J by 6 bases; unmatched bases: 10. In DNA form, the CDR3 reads TGTGCCAGCAGCAAGGCGGACAGGAGACATGGCTACACCTTC. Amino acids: CASSKADRRHGYTF.

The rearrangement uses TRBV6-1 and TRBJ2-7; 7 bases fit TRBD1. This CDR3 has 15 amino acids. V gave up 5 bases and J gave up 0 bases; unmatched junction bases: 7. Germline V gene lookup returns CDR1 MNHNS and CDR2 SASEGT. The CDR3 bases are TGTGCCAGCAGTCCACAGGGGTCCGGCTCCTACGAGCAGTACGTC. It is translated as CASSPQGSGSYEQYV.